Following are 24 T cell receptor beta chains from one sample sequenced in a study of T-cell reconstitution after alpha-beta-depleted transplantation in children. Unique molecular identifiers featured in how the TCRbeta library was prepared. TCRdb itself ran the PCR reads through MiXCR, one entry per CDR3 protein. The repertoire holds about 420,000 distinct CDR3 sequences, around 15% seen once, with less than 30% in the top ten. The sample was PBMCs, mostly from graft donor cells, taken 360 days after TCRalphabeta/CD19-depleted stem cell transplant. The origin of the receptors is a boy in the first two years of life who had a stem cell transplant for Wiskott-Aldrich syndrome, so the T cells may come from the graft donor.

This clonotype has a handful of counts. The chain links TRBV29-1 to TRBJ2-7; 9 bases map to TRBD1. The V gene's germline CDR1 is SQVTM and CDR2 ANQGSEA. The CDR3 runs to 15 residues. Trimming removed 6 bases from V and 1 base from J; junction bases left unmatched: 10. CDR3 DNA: TGCAGCGTCCTGGGGTGGGACAGGGCGTCCTACGAGCAGTACTTC. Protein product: CSVLGWDRASYEQYF.

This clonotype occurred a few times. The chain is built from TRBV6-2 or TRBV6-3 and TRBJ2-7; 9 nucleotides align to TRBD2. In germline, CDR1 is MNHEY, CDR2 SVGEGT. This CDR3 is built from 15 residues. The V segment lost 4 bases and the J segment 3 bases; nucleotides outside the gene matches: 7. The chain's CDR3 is CASSWLGLAIYEQYF. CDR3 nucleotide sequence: TGTGCCAGCAGTTGGTTGGGACTAGCTATCTACGAGCAGTACTTC.

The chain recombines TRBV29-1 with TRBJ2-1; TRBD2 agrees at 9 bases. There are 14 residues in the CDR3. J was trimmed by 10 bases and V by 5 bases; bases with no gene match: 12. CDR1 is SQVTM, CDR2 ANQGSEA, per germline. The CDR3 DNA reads TGCAGCGTTTCTAGCGGGAAGATGGTACGAGAGCAGTTCTTC. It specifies CSVSSGKMVREQFF.

For the CDR3, the DNA is TGCAGTGCGAACATCGGGGGCCACTACACAGATACGCAGTATTTT. It encodes CSANIGGHYTDTQYF. This chain joins TRBV20-1 and TRBJ2-3; D is tentatively TRBD1 or TRBD2 (6 bases each). The CDR3 loop spans 15 amino acids. Germline V gene lookup returns CDR1 DFQATT and CDR2 SNEGSKA (reference sequence). The V and J ends lost 6 bases and 2 bases respectively, with 18 bases between them.

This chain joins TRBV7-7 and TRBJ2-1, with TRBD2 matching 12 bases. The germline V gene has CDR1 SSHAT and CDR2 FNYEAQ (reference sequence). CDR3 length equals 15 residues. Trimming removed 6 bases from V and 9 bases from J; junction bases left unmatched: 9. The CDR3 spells CASSQTSGRRGEQFF. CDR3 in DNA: TGTGCCAGCAGTCAGACTAGCGGGAGAAGGGGTGAGCAGTTCTTC.

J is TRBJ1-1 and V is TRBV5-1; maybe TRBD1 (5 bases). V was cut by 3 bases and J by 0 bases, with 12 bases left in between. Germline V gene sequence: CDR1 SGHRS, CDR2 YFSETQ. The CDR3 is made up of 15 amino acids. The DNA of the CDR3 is TGCGCCAGCAGCTCTCCGGGACGTATGAACACTGAAGCTTTCTTT. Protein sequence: CASSSPGRMNTEAFF. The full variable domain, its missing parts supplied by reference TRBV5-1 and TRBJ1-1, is KAGVTQTPRYLIKTRGQQVTLSCSPISGHRSVSWYQQTPGQGLQFLFEYFSETQRNKGNFPGRFSGRQFSNSRSEMNVSTLELGDSALYLCASSSPGRMNTEAFFGQGTRLTVV.

CDR3 sequence (DNA): TGTGCCAGCAGCCTAGGGGCGGGAGTAAAAGAGACCCAGTACTTC. This sequence encodes CASSLGAGVKETQYF. V usage is TRBV12-3 or TRBV12-4 and J usage is TRBJ2-5; 7 bases match TRBD2. The junction had 10 bases not matched to a gene; V was cut back by 6 bases and J by 3 bases. This CDR3 has 15 residues.

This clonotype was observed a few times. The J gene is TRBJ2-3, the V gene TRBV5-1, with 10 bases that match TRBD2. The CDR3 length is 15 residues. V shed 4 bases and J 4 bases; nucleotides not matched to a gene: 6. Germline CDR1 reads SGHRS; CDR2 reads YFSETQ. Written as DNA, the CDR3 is TGCGCCAGCAGCGATACTAGCGGGAATGCAGATACGCAGTATTTT. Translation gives CASSDTSGNADTQYF.

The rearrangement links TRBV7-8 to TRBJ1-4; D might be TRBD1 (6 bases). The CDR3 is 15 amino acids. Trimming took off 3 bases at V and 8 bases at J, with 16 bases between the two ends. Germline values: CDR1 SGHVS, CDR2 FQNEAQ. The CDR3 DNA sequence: TGTGCCAGCAGCTTCTCGGACAGCTCGGGGGAAAAACTGTTTTTT. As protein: CASSFSDSSGEKLFF.

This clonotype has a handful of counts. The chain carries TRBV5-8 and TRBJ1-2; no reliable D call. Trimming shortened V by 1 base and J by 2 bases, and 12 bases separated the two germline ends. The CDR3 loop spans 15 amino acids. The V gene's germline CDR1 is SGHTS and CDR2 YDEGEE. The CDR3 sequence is CASSLRRGWNYGYTF. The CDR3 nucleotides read TGTGCCAGCAGCTTGAGGCGGGGTTGGAACTATGGCTACACCTTC.

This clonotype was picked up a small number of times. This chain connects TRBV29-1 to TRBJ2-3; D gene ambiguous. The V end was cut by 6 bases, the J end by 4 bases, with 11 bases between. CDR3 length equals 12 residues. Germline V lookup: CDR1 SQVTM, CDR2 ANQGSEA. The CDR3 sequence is CSVDPSADTQYF. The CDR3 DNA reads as TGCAGCGTCGACCCAAGCGCAGATACGCAGTATTTT.

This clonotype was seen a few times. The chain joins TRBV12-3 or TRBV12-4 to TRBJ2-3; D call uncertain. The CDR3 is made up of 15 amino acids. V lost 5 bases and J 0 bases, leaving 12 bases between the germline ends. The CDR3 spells CASSPVTSSTDTQYF. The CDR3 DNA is TGTGCCAGCAGTCCTGTCACCTCTAGCACAGATACGCAGTATTTT.

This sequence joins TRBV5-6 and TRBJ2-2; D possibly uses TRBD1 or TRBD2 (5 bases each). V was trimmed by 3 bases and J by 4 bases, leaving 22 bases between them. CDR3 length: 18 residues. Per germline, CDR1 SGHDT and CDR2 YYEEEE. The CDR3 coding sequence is TGTGCCAGCAGCTCATTGGGGGAGAGATTAATACGCACCGGGGAGCTGTTTTTT. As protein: CASSSLGERLIRTGELFF.

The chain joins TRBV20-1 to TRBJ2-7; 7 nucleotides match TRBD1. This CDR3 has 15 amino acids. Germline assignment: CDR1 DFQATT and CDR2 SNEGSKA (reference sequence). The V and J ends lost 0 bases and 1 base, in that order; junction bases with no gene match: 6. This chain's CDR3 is CSARDPTGFSYEQYF. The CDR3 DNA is TGCAGTGCTAGAGACCCGACAGGGTTTTCCTACGAGCAGTACTTC.

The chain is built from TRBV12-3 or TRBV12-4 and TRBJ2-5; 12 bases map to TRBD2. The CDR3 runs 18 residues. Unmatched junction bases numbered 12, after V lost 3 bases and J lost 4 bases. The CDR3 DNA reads TGTGCCAGCAGTTTTGTAGGACTAGCGGGGTACCCGGGAGAGACCCAGTACTTC. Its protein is CASSFVGLAGYPGETQYF.

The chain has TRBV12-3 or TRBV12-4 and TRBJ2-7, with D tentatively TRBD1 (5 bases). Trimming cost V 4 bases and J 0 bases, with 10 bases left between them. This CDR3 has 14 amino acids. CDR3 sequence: CASSSGDSSYEQYF. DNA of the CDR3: TGTGCCAGCAGTTCAGGCGACAGCTCCTACGAGCAGTACTTC.

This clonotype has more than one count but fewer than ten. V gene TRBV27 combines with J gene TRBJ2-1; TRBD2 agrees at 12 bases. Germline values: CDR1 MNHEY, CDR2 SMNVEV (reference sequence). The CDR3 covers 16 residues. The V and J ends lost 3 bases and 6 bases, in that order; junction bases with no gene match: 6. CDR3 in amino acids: CASSFPGTSGLNEQFF. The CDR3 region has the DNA TGTGCCAGCAGTTTCCCCGGGACTAGCGGGCTCAATGAGCAGTTCTTC.

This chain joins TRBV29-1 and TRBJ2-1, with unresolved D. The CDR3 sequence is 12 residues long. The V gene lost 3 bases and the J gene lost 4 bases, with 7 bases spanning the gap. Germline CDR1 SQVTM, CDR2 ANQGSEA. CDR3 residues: CSVEWQYNEQFF. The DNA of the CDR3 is TGCAGCGTTGAGTGGCAGTACAATGAGCAGTTCTTC.

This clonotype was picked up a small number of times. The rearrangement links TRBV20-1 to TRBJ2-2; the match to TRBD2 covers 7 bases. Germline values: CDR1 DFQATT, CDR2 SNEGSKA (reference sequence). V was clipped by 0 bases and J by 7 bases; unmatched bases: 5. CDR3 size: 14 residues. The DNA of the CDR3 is TGCAGTGCTAGAGATAAACTAGCGATCGGGGAGCTGTTTTTT. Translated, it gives CSARDKLAIGELFF.

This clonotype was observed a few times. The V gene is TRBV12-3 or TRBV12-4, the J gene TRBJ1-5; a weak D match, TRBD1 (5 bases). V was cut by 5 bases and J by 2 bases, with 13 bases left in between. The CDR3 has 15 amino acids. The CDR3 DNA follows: TGTGCCAGCAGTCGGACGGGGCAGGGCAATCAGCCCCAGCATTTT. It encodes CASSRTGQGNQPQHF.

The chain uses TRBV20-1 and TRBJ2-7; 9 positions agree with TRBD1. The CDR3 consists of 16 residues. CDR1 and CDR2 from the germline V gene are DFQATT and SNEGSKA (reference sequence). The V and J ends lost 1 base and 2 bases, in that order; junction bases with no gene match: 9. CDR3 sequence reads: CSARGMADRGPYEQYF. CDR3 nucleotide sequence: TGCAGTGCTAGAGGTATGGCGGACAGGGGTCCCTACGAGCAGTACTTC.

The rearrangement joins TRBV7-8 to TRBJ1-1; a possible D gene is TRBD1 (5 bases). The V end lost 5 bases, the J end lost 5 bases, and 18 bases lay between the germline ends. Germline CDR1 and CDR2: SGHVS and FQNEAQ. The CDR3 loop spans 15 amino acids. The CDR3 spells CASSPWISGRTEAFF. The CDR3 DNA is TGTGCCAGCAGCCCTTGGATCTCAGGGCGAACTGAAGCTTTCTTT.

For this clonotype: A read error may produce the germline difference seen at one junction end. CDR3 region: CACRNSGVRGETQYF. DNA of the CDR3: TGTGCCTGCAGGAATAGCGGGGTCCGTGGGGAGACCCAGTACTTC. V usage is TRBV7-9 and J usage is TRBJ2-5; 8 bases agree with TRBD2. CDR1 is SEHNR and CDR2 is FQNEAQ in the germline V gene (reference sequence). The CDR3 extends over 15 amino acids.

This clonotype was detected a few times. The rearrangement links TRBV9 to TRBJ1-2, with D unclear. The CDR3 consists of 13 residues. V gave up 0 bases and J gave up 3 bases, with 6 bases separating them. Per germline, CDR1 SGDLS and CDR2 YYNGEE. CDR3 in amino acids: CASSVGIDYGYTF. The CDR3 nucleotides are TGTGCCAGCAGCGTAGGGATAGACTATGGCTACACCTTC.